Below are 13 T cell receptor beta chains sequenced from a single sample in a study of response to subunit inactivated influenza vaccine (dated by TCRdb to the late 2010s). Library preparation employed RT-PCR. Sequencing instrument: Illumina HiSeq 2500. The public reads were run again by TCRdb, first through fastp at Q25 and then through MiXCR, and only productive beta chains were kept. Merged by CDR3 protein, the rows form single entries marked with the most common genes and DNA. This sample gives 600,000 to 700,000 distinct CDR3 sequences in total; 13% to 15% of them show up just once. The ten largest clones capture 6.5% to 8% of the sample. The sample here was PBMCs from blood, taken around two weeks before vaccination. The receptors derive from a man over 45 who received an inactivated influenza vaccine. Donor details come from another sample of the same person, matched by shared clones.

This clonotype has only one observation. This rearrangement joins TRBV7-8 to TRBJ2-5; TRBD1 matches 7 bases. The J segment lost 5 bases and the V segment lost 5 bases, leaving 14 bases of the junction unmatched. The CDR3 length is 16 residues. Germline loops: CDR1 SGHVS, CDR2 FQNEAQ. The CDR3 spells CASSVHRGTPGETQYF. CDR3 coding DNA: TGTGCCAGCAGCGTCCACAGGGGTACACCGGGGGAGACCCAGTACTTC.

The rearrangement links TRBV24-1 to TRBJ1-5; D remains ambiguous. Germline V gene lookup returns CDR1 KGHDR and CDR2 SFDVKD. CDR3 size: 13 residues. Trimming removed 5 bases from V and 5 bases from J, with 9 bases in between. CDR3 sequence: CATSGSDYQPQHF. For the CDR3, the DNA is TGTGCCACCAGTGGGTCGGATTATCAGCCCCAGCATTTT.

This clonotype was counted between two and nine times. V usage is TRBV6-1 and J usage is TRBJ2-7, with 10 bases that match TRBD2. The CDR3 covers 16 residues. V shed 5 bases, J shed 4 bases, and the junction held 11 bases outside the gene matches. The V gene's germline CDR1 is MNHNS and CDR2 SASEGT. This chain's CDR3 is CASSRAKLAGSYEQYF. CDR3 sequence (DNA): TGTGCCAGCAGTCGAGCCAAACTAGCGGGGTCTTACGAGCAGTACTTC.

This clonotype turned up a few times. V is TRBV9 and J is TRBJ2-3; D tentatively reads TRBD1 or TRBD2 (5 bases each). Trimming pared 3 bases from V and 1 base from J, leaving 15 bases between. There are 16 residues in the CDR3. The germline CDR1 and CDR2 sequences are SGDLS and YYNGEE. The DNA for the CDR3 is TGTGCCAGCAGCGGCGAGGGGACGACGCGCACAGATACGCAGTATTTT. Residues: CASSGEGTTRTDTQYF.

The sample holds a few counts of this clonotype. The chain links TRBV6-2 or TRBV6-3 to TRBJ2-1; TRBD1 agrees at 8 bases. From germline, CDR1 is MNHEY and CDR2 SVGEGT. V dropped 8 bases and J dropped 3; count of bases not matched to a gene: 6. This CDR3 is built from 14 residues. The CDR3 sequence is CASERTGNYNEQFF. The CDR3 DNA reads TGTGCCAGCGAAAGGACAGGGAACTACAATGAGCAGTTCTTC.

About this clonotype itself: The junction departs from germline at one end; a sequencing error may be responsible. The chain links TRBV7-2 to TRBJ1-2; D not resolved. The germline CDR1 and CDR2 sequences are SGHTA and FQGNSA. This CDR3 contains 14 residues. DNA of the CDR3: TGTGCCAGCAGCATAGCGGGTGCAGTGTATGGCTACACCTTC. This codes for CASSIAGAVYGYTF.

The V gene is TRBV27, the J gene TRBJ2-2; no definite D call. Trimming left V 1 base short and J 5 bases short, with 14 bases between. The CDR3 sequence is 16 residues long. The germline gives CDR1 MNHEY, CDR2 SMNVEV (reference sequence). CDR3 sequence reads: CASSLYRQLLTGELFF. For the CDR3, the DNA is TGTGCCAGCAGTTTATATCGTCAATTACTAACCGGGGAGCTGTTTTTT.

This sequence joins TRBV30 and TRBJ2-1; D is possibly TRBD2 (6 bases). Trimming removed 0 bases at V and 8 bases at J, with 14 bases between. Germline V gives CDR1 GTSNPN, CDR2 SVGIG (reference sequence). The CDR3 is made up of 14 amino acids. This CDR3 reads CAWSVRAPGDEQFF. The CDR3 DNA reads as TGTGCCTGGAGTGTAAGGGCGCCGGGGGATGAGCAGTTCTTC.

This chain joins TRBV4-3 and TRBJ2-1; TRBD2 might be the D (6 bases). In germline, CDR1 is LGHNA, CDR2 YSLEER. V lost 1 base, J lost 4 bases, and 11 bases lay in between. The CDR3 consists of 15 residues. The CDR3 spells CASSQVGGAYNEQFF. The DNA for the CDR3 is TGCGCCAGCAGCCAAGTGGGCGGGGCGTACAATGAGCAGTTCTTC.

The V gene is TRBV7-6, the J gene TRBJ2-7; D is unclear. The CDR3 has 13 residues. CDR1 and CDR2 (germline): SGHVS, FNYEAQ. The V end lost 2 bases, the J end lost 0 bases, and 5 bases lay between the germline ends. The CDR3 protein is CASSLHSSYEQYF. The DNA of the CDR3 is TGTGCCAGCAGCTTACACAGCTCCTACGAGCAGTACTTC.

This clonotype was recorded at least ten times. The chain is built from TRBV7-2 and TRBJ1-2; D not certain. Germline V gene lookup returns CDR1 SGHTA and CDR2 FQGNSA. The germline V and J ends were trimmed by 5 bases and 8 bases, with 15 bases remaining between them. CDR3 length: 13 amino acids. The CDR3 loop reads CASSLAAPGGYTF. The CDR3, as DNA: TGTGCCAGCAGCCTCGCGGCCCCAGGCGGCTACACCTTC.

The rearrangement joins TRBV3-1 to TRBJ1-6; maybe TRBD1 (5 bases). CDR3 length: 14 amino acids. V lost 1 base and J lost 10, with 11 bases in between. Germline CDR1 and CDR2: LGHDT and YNNKEL (reference sequence). Here the CDR3 reads CASSQGGVGSPLHF. The CDR3 DNA reads as TGTGCCAGCAGCCAAGGAGGGGTAGGCTCACCCCTCCACTTT. Filled out from reference TRBV3-1 and TRBJ1-6, the complete variable domain reads DTAVSQTPKYLVTQMGNDKSIKCEQNLGHDTMYWYKQDSKKFLKIMFSYNNKELIINETVPNRFSPKSPDKAHLNLHINSLELGDSAVYFCASSQGGVGSPLHFGNGTRLTVT.

This clonotype was seen a handful of times. Here the CDR3 DNA reads TGTGCCAGCAGCCGCCCCCTATGGTACAATGAGCAGTTCTTC. Its translation: CASSRPLWYNEQFF. The rearrangement joins TRBV28 to TRBJ2-1; D remains unclear. This CDR3 is built from 14 residues. CDR1 is MDHEN, CDR2 SYDVKM, per germline. The V gene lost 6 bases and the J gene lost 4 bases, with 13 bases spanning the gap.